Sequencing of this T cell receptor (beta chain) was carried out in a study of metastatic and nonmetastatic thyroid tumors. TCRdb reprocessed the PCR reads via MiXCR. The sample includes more than 10,000 clones, around a quarter seen only once; the top ten take around 9.8%. Until they underwent thyroid surgery, no patient had received any treatment. V dropped 4 bases and J dropped 3 bases, with 13 bases sitting between them. From germline, CDR1 is MNHNS and CDR2 SASEGT. This CDR3 is built from 14 residues. Study results and caveats: The study reportedly found significantly higher TCR beta diversity in malignant thyroid tumors than benign nodules, in blood and tumor.

Note on this clone: What it binds is unknown.

The V gene is TRBV6-1, the J gene TRBJ2-7, with D hard to call. The receptor was derived from a female donor with papillary thyroid cancer or a benign thyroid nodule (not recorded which). Some clones in this sample may be carry-over from other donors' samples. The material sequenced was tumor tissue. CDR3 sequence (DNA): TGTGCCAGCAGTGCAGCACGGGCCAACTACGAGCAGTACTTC. Protein: CASSAARANYEQYF.